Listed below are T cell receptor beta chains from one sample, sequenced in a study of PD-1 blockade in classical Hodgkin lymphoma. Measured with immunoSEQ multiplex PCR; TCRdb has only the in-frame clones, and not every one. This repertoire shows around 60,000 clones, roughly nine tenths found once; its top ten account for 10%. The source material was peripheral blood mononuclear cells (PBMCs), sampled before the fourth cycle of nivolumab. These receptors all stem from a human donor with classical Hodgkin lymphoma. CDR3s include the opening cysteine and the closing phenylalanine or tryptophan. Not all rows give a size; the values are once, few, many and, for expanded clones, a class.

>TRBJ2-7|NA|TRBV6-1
CASSERVQSYEQYF
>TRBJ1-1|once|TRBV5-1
CASSLGSSGTEAFF
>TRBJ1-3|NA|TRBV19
CASSMNGNTIYF
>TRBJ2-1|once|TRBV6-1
CASSNRGLSYNEQFF
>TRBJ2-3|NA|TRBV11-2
CASSPGAGGTDTQYF
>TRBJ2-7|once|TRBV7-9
CASSRPGAGYEQYF
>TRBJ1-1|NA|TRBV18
CASSPPRTGYGKTEAFF
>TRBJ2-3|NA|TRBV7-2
CASSLAAVGGTKSTDTQYF
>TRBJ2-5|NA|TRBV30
CAWTQQGLETQYF
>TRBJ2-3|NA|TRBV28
CASKGDWGTDTQYF
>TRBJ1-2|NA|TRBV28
CASSVLTGDGYTF
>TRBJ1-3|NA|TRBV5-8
CASPRTTRNTIYF
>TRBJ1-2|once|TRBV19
CASSTPDRSRDGYTF
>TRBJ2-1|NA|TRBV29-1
CSVTGESSYNEQFF
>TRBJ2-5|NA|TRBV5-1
CASSLDRGTWETQYF
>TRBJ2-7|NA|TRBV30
CAWAGGTGNYEQYF
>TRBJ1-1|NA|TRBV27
CASSLSVNTEAFF
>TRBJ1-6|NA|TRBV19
CASSREGGNSPLHF
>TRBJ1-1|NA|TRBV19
CASSASSGFTEAFF
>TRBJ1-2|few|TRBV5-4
CASSLETGYGYTF
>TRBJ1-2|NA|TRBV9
CASSARGGFDYGYTF
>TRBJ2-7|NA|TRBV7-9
CASSFTWAPRPPYEQYF
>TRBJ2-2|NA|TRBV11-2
CASSLIRGRGTGELFF
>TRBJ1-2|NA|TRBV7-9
CASSFGQGPINGYTF
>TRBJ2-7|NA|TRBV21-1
CASSKDPILTGWKTGYEQYF
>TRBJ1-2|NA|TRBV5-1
CASSPGLGQISGYTF
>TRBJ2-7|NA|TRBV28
CASRRPGQIIDYEQYF
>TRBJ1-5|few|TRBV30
CAWNREGDQPQHF
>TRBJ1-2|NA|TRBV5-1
CASSLYRGQRVGHGYTF
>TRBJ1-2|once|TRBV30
CAWSAGTGVDGYTF
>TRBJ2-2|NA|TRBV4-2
CASSPLAGGGPNTGELFF
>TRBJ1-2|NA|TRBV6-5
CASSYRGTGEDYTF
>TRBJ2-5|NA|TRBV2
CASSAALMGPIQEGETQYF
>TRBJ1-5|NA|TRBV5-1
CASSISGKPNQPQHF
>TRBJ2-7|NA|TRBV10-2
CASSGTVATEQYF
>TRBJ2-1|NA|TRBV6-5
CASSFRGTYNEQFF
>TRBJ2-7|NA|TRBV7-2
CASSRQGPTYEQYF
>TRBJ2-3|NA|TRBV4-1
CASRYTLAGGPDTQYF
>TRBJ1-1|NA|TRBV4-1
CASSQDWTFYTEAFF
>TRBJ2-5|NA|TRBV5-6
CASSNRGDTQETQYF
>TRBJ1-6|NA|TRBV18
CASSPVVSSPLHF
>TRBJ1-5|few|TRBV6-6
CASQSGGPQPQHF
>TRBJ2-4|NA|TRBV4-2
CASSHSSGGNIQYF
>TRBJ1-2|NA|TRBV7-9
CASSFVDRGIDGYTF
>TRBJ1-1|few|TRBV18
CASSPGGVNTEAFF
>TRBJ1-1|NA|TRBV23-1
CASSQCRGKIMNTEAFF
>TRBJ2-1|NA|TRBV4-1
CASSHRLAGGKMVDNEQFF
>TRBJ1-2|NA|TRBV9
CASSVRGGQGANGYTF
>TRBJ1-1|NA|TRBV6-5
CASILNRVAFF
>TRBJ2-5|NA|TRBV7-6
CASSLGTRVVVLPQYF